Below, one T cell receptor (beta chain) is given with its context. V was pared by 0 bases and J by 4 bases, with 7 bases of the junction left unmatched. The CDR3 has 15 amino acids. Germline V CDR1 and CDR2: GTSNPN, SVGIG (reference sequence). Some clones are missing from TCRdb's copy, which holds only in-frame ones; the method was immunoSEQ multiplex PCR. The data contain about 73,000 clones, approximately 80% of them singletons. These data originate in a study of blood T cell repertoires in COVID-19. Study-level information: The samples span acute and convalescent COVID-19 from the United States, Italy and Spain. PBMCs, B-cell-depleted T cells, or T cells provided the cDNA or gDNA that made up the material.

The source is a woman aged 55 to 70 with acute or convalescent COVID-19. The sample consisted of peripheral blood. The gene calls are TRBV30 and TRBJ1-1; TRBD1 matches at 8 bases. The CDR3 is CAWSVLRTGTTEAFF. In DNA, the CDR3 is TGTGCCTGGAGTGTACTCAGGACAGGGACCACTGAAGCTTTCTTT.